This is a list of T cell receptor beta chains from one sample in a study of blood T cell repertoires in COVID-19. The protocol was immunoSEQ multiplex PCR, while the TCRdb copy is restricted to in-frame clones and leaves out a portion. The sample has a few hundred thousand clones; approximately 83% are singletons. Sample: PBMCs or T cells enriched from blood (not recorded which). These TCRs come from a man aged 25-45 years who had recovered from COVID-19. Both conserved end residues are part of each CDR3. D genes are given only for firm matches. Where a row states a size, it is once, few, many or the class of an expanded clone; other rows omit it.

TRBD1,TRBJ1-3,TRBV30,NA,CAGDRGYSGNTIYF,TGTGCCGGGGACAGGGGTTACTCTGGAAACACCATATATTTT
NA,TRBJ1-2,TRBV19,NA,CASSDGSTPNYGYTF,TGTGCCAGTAGTGATGGGAGTACACCTAACTATGGCTACACCTTC
NA,TRBJ1-6,TRBV6-4,NA,CASSEGAARNSPLHF,TGTGCCAGCAGTGAAGGCGCGGCACGAAATTCACCCCTCCACTTT
NA,TRBJ1-2,TRBV6-5,NA,CASSPRMGLAGYTF,TGTGCCAGCAGTCCACGGATGGGTCTAGCTGGCTACACCTTC
NA,TRBJ2-7,TRBV5-4,NA,CASSAERYRDEQYF,TGTGCCAGCAGCGCGGAGAGATATCGGGACGAGCAGTACTTC
TRBD1,TRBJ2-1,TRBV12-3/TRBV12-4,NA,CASRGQDNEQFF,TGTGCCAGCAGGGGACAGGACAATGAGCAGTTCTTC
TRBD2,TRBJ2-2,TRBV5-1,few,CASTRTSGGAVTGELFF,TGCGCCAGCACCCGGACTAGCGGGGGGGCGGTCACCGGGGAGCTGTTTTTT
NA,TRBJ1-4,TRBV3-1/TRBV3-2,NA,CASSRGGRLKLFF,TGTGCCAGCAGCCGAGGAGGGAGGTTGAAACTGTTTTTT
NA,TRBJ1-1,TRBV7-2,NA,CASSETKSGEEAFF,TGTGCCAGCAGCGAAACGAAATCAGGGGAGGAAGCTTTCTTT
NA,TRBJ2-2,TRBV9,NA,CASSVNQAGSSTGELFF,TGTGCCAGCAGCGTAAATCAGGCAGGGTCTAGCACCGGGGAGCTGTTTTTT
NA,TRBJ2-3,TRBV5-1,NA,CASSLLGGVGDTQYF,TGCGCCAGCAGCCTACTAGGAGGGGTAGGAGATACGCAGTATTTT
NA,TRBJ1-5,TRBV21-1,NA,CASSKVTGESNQPQHF,TGTGCCAGCAGCAAAGTTACAGGGGAGAGCAATCAGCCCCAGCATTTT
NA,TRBJ2-3,TRBV11-1,NA,CASGPPPAETDTQYF,TGTGCCAGCGGGCCACCCCCAGCGGAGACAGATACGCAGTATTTT
TRBD1,TRBJ1-1,TRBV5-6,NA,CASSFLDRDTEAFF,TGTGCCAGCAGCTTCCTGGACAGGGACACTGAAGCTTTCTTT
NA,TRBJ1-2,TRBV20-1,NA,CSAIQGAGYTF,TGCAGTGCGATACAGGGTGCTGGCTACACCTTC
NA,TRBJ1-2,TRBV4-3,NA,CASSQDRGFNYGYTF,TGCGCCAGCAGCCAAGATCGGGGGTTTAACTATGGCTACACCTTC
NA,TRBJ2-7,TRBV3-1/TRBV3-2,NA,CASRYRVGSYEQYF,TGTGCCAGCAGATACAGGGTGGGCTCCTACGAGCAGTACTTC
TRBD1,TRBJ1-2,TRBV12-3/TRBV12-4,NA,CASSQQGWGGYTF,TGTGCCAGCAGTCAACAGGGGTGGGGTGGCTACACCTTC